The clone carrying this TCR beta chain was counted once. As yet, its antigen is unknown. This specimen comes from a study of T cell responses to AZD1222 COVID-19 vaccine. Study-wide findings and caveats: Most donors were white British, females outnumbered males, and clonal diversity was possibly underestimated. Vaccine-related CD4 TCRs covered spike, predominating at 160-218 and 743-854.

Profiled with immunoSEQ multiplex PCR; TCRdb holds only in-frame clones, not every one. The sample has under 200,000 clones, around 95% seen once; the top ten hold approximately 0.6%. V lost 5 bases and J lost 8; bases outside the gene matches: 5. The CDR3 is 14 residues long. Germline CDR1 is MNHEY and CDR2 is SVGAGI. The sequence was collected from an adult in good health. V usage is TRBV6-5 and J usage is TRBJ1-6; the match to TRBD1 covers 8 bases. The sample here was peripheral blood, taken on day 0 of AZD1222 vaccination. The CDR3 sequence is CASSITGGDSPLHF. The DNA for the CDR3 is TGTGCCAGCAGTATTACAGGGGGGGATTCACCCCTCCACTTT.